The rows below give T cell receptor beta chains drawn from one sample of a study of cytomegalovirus exposure and HLA in healthy donors. Only in-frame clones appear in the TCRdb table, and some are missing; sequencing was by immunoSEQ multiplex PCR. Seen here are 150,000 or so clones, roughly nine tenths observed once, and the top ten hold approximately 9.2%. Sequencing was done on a sample of PBMCs. Receptor source: a woman between 18 and 29 years old in good health and CMV-seropositive. Each CDR3 is given with its conserved first and last residue. Clone size appears in some rows only: once, few, many, or a class for an expanded clone.

>TRBJ2-1|TRBV19|NA
CASTNRDRAYNEQFF
>TRBJ1-4|TRBV5-1|NA
CASSLTGTNEKLFF
>TRBJ1-4|TRBV4-1|NA
CASSQDPGEGEKLFF
>TRBJ1-4|TRBV28|NA
CASSLPIAGTGGKKLFF
>TRBJ2-5|TRBV7-8|NA
CASSVRDRETQYF
>TRBJ2-2|TRBV7-2|NA
CASSSDTGELFF
>TRBJ2-7|TRBV6-5|NA
CASRRTRDRGYEQYF
>TRBJ2-1|TRBV5-4|NA
CASSPGTGEYNEQFF
>TRBJ2-7|TRBV19|NA
CATSSGFHEQYF
>TRBJ2-7|TRBV27|NA
CASRFSGLAGGFSSYEQYF
>TRBJ2-1|TRBV5-1|NA
CASSLAGGLNEQFF
>TRBJ1-4|TRBV9|NA
CASSAGQGREKLFF
>TRBJ2-7|TRBV5-1|NA
CASSFGTESYEQYF
>TRBJ1-2|TRBV4-2|NA
CASSQDQAGGLEGYTF
>TRBJ1-2|TRBV14|NA
CASSQRQGEYGYTF
>TRBJ2-1|TRBV5-4|NA
CASSFDRPQYSNEQFF
>TRBJ2-7|TRBV5-4|NA
CASSLGVSSYEQYF
>TRBJ2-2|TRBV5-1|NA
CASASGRMDTGELFF
>TRBJ2-1|TRBV7-9|NA
CASSYQGAGNEQFF
>TRBJ2-3|TRBV10-2|NA
CASSEVGGLARDTQYF
>TRBJ2-7|TRBV30|NA
CAWSRDSQALLIDF
>TRBJ1-5|TRBV19|few
CASSIGQGAQPQHF
>TRBJ2-3|TRBV5-1|once
CASGTGRTDTQYF
>TRBJ1-2|TRBV28|NA
CASSFQGDYGYTF
>TRBJ2-3|TRBV7-6|NA
CASSLVGTGGLGTQYF
>TRBJ1-1|TRBV7-2|NA
CASSLEAGAEAFF
>TRBJ2-7|TRBV30|once
CAWSVGQAYSYEQYF
>TRBJ1-1|TRBV6-1|NA
CASSVRTEASEAFF
>TRBJ2-6|TRBV4-1|NA
CASSQVLADSGANVLTF